The TCR beta chain described here comes from a study of post-analysis software for immune sequencing data (dated by TCRdb to between 2015 and 2017). In terms of the full investigation: Recorded disease courses included relapsing-remitting, secondary progressive and progressive-relapsing multiple sclerosis, with some patients lacking subtype annotation. A subset of samples was prepared in parallel using single-end sample barcoding, then pooled and co-amplified after Illumina adapter ligation. Patient repertoires were compared against 10 to 12 previously published healthy control repertoires from donors aged about 6 to 25 years.

The library relied on PCR. Sequencing used an Illumina HiSeq 2500. To reduce PCR and sequencing biases, unique molecular identifiers were incorporated into the TCR beta cDNA libraries. Approximately 500,000 cDNA molecules were obtained for every 1 to 10 million input T cells, so each molecule roughly corresponded to one T cell. The patient libraries were prepared and sequenced with the same protocol used for the earlier healthy control dataset. Within a given batch, samples were prepared together, multiplexed and sequenced on the same HiSeq lane. Processing in the source paper ran as follows. MIGEC handled the raw barcoded reads, throwing out single-read molecular identifier groups before consensus assembly and CDR3 extraction. Clonotype tables were post-analysed with VDJtools, and diversity was normalized by down-sampling all datasets to the smallest sample size. Repertoire overlap clustering matched CDR3 amino acid but not nucleotide sequences to correct batch-related cross-sample contamination. The raw public reads went through TCRdb reprocessing: fastp at Q25, MiXCR clone calling, in-frame beta chains kept. Identical CDR3 protein sequences are pooled into one entry, listed with their most common genes and DNA. TCRdb, rather than the study authors, made the V and J calls. The sample profile shows hundreds of thousands of distinct CDR3 sequences; approximately 30% of them were found once. Together, the top ten hold around 0.55% of the sample.

The germline V gene sets CDR1 to SQVTM and CDR2 to ANQGSEA. V is trimmed back by 6 bases and J by 9 bases, and the junction contains 13 bases that no gene match accounts for. Inclusive of the bounding cysteine and phenylalanine, the CDR3 is 13 residues long. Of all the DNA, just the CDR3 is kept, 39 bases in frame from base 1. TCR beta repertoires were profiled from peripheral blood of roughly 13 young patients with multiple sclerosis to demonstrate the VDJtools post-analysis software. Multiple sclerosis patients were children and adolescents aged roughly 6 to 17 years. The paper as a whole reports these results and caveats: The multiple sclerosis patient group was slightly younger than the control group. Normalized Chao1 diversity was significantly lower in multiple sclerosis patients than controls, suggesting substantial peripheral T-cell clonal expansion. Patients showed significantly higher frequencies than controls for about five TRBV segments, among them TRBV5-6, TRBV5-1 and TRBV20-1. Strong co-clustering of samples prepared in the same batch was shown by direct clustering with F measure, prompting a batch-effect correction.

Only a few counts were recorded for this clonotype. The clone's antigen remains unknown. No base quality values were provided; no much bigger clone lies one nucleotide off. The sequence derives from a girl aged 5-17 years with multiple sclerosis. Sample: blood. The chain couples TRBV29-1 to TRBJ1-2, with 7 junctional bases fitting TRBD1. The nucleotide sequence is TGCAGCGTCTACATAAGGGGGCGTATGAGCTACACCTTC. This gives the protein CSVYIRGRMSYTF. Extended through the reference TRBV29-1 and TRBJ1-2 proteins, this CDR3 yields the full variable domain: SAVISQKPSRDICQRGTSLTIQCQVDSQVTMMFWYRQQPGQSLTLIATANQGSEATYESGFVIDKFPISRPNLTFSTLTVSNMSPEDSSIYLCSVYIRGRMSYTFGSGTRLTVV.